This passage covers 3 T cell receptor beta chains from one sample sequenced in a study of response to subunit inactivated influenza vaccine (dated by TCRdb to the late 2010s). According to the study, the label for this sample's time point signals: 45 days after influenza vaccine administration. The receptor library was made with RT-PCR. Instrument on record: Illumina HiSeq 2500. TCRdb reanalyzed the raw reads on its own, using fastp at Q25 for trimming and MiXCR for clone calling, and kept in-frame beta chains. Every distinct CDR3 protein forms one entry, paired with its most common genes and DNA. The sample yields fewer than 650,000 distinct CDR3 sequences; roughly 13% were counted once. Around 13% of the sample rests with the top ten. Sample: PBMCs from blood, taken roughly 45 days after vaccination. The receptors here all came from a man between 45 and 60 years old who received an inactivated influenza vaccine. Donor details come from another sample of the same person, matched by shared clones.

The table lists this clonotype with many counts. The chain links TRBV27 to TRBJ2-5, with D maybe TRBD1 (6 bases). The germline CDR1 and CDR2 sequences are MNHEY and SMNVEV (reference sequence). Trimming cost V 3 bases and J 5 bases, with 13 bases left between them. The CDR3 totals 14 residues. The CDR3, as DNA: TGTGCCAGCAGTTTTTCAGGGGTCGGGGAGACCCAGTACTTC. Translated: CASSFSGVGETQYF.

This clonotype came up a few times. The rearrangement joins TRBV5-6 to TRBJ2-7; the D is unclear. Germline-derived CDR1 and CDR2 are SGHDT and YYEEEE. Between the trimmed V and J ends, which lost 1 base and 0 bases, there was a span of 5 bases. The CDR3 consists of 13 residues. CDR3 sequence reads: CASSLRNSYEQYF. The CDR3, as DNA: TGTGCCAGCAGCTTGCGGAACTCCTACGAGCAGTACTTC.

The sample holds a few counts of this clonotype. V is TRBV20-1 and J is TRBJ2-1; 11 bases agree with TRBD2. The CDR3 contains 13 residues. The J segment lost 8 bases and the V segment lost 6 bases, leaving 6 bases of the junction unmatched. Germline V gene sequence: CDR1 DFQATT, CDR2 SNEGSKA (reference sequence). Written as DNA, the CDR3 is TGCAGTGCCGTTAGCGGGGGGGCCGATGAGCAGTTCTTC. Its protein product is CSAVSGGADEQFF.